A single sample gave rise to the 19 T cell receptor beta chains below, sequenced in a study of blood T cell repertoires in COVID-19. Clones were read by immunoSEQ multiplex PCR, and TCRdb kept only the in-frame ones, dropping some. This table holds roughly 350,000 clones, 90% to 95% found once. Sequencing was done on a sample of peripheral blood. Receptors originate from a woman aged 18-30 years who had recovered from COVID-19.

J is TRBJ1-2 and V is TRBV6-5; D gene uncertain. CDR3 length: 14 residues. The V gene's germline CDR1 is MNHEY and CDR2 SVGAGI. Trimming cost V 6 bases and J 5 bases, with 16 bases left between them. CDR3 sequence: CASSYFRGGYGYTF. The CDR3, as DNA: TGTGCCAGCAGCTATTTCCGGGGAGGATATGGCTACACCTTC.

The chain employs TRBV5-4 and TRBJ2-3; maybe TRBD2 (7 bases). Germline V gene sequence: CDR1 SGHNT, CDR2 YYREEE (reference sequence). The CDR3 is 15 residues long. V lost 3 bases and J lost 2, with 13 bases in between. This CDR3 reads CASSWGGGSTDTQYF. CDR3 in DNA: TGTGCCAGCAGCTGGGGAGGGGGTTCCACAGATACGCAGTATTTT.

The gene calls are TRBV19 and TRBJ2-1, with TRBD2 matching over 8 bases. The V segment lost 4 bases and the J segment 3 bases; nucleotides outside the gene matches: 5. Germline assignment: CDR1 LNHDA and CDR2 SQIVND (reference sequence). The CDR3 covers 15 residues. CDR3 nucleotides: TGTGCCAGTAGTAATCTAGCGGGCTTCTACAATGAGCAGTTCTTC. Translated, it gives CASSNLAGFYNEQFF.

J is TRBJ2-1 and V is TRBV4-1, with unresolved D. The CDR3 extends over 14 amino acids. Deletions cut 0 bases from V and 3 bases from J, with 6 bases between. Germline V CDR1 and CDR2: MGHRA, YSYEKL. This CDR3 reads CASSQDRSYNEQFF. CDR3 bases: TGCGCCAGCAGCCAAGATCGGAGCTACAATGAGCAGTTCTTC.

This clone showed up just once. This chain connects TRBV20-1 to TRBJ2-1; 7 bases match TRBD2. V trimming: 5 bases; J trimming: 10 bases; junction bases outside the gene matches: 5. The germline CDR1 and CDR2 sequences are DFQATT and SNEGSKA (reference sequence). CDR3 length equals 11 residues. The CDR3 is CSAQLAFEQFF. DNA of the CDR3: TGCAGTGCTCAACTAGCGTTCGAGCAGTTCTTC.

The V and J genes are TRBV7-2 and TRBJ2-3, with D unresolved. The germline V gene encodes CDR1 SGHTA and CDR2 FQGNSA. There are 13 residues in the CDR3. With 6 bases removed from V and 2 bases from J, the gap between germline ends came to 9 bases. The CDR3 DNA reads TGTGCCAGCAGGACAACTTCCACAGATACGCAGTATTTT. Amino acid sequence: CASRTTSTDTQYF.

Regarding this clone: Other DNA sequences within the sample encode an identical CDR3. The chain carries TRBV3-1 (or the pseudogene TRBV3-2) and TRBJ1-1; no clear D. The CDR3 has 14 amino acids. Germline CDR1 and CDR2: LGHDT and YNNKEL (reference sequence). Trimming removed 3 bases from V and 0 bases from J, with 8 bases in between. The CDR3 is CASSQEAMNTEAFF. CDR3 nucleotide sequence: TGTGCCAGCAGCCAGGAGGCCATGAACACTGAAGCTTTCTTT.

This clone has only a few counts. The chain carries TRBV3-1 (or the pseudogene TRBV3-2) and TRBJ1-3, with a possible D match to TRBD1 (5 bases). The CDR3 spans 15 residues. Germline CDR1 reads LGHDT; CDR2 reads YNNKEL (reference sequence). V was trimmed by 2 bases and J by 4 bases, leaving 12 bases between them. The CDR3 reads CASSQIARVGNTIYF. CDR3 coding DNA: TGTGCCAGCAGCCAAATAGCCAGGGTGGGAAACACCATATATTTT.

Concerning this clone itself: Other DNA sequences from this sample encode an identical CDR3 as well. The gene calls are TRBV30 and TRBJ1-3; no reliable D call. CDR1 is GTSNPN, CDR2 SVGIG, per germline (reference sequence). The CDR3 spans 13 residues. The V gene lost 0 bases and the J gene lost 0 bases, with 3 bases spanning the gap. CDR3 loop: CAWSVNSGNTIYF. In DNA form, the CDR3 reads TGTGCCTGGAGTGTTAACTCTGGAAACACCATATATTTT.

The V gene is TRBV6-5, the J gene TRBJ2-3; TRBD2 matches at 8 bases. CDR1 is MNHEY, CDR2 SVGAGI, per germline. V lost 6 bases to trimming and J lost 4 bases; unmatched junction nucleotides: 9. This CDR3 region has 15 residues. The CDR3 bases are TGTGCCAGCAGGAAAAGCGGGAGTCGATCAGATACGCAGTATTTT. Its protein is CASRKSGSRSDTQYF.

The genes are TRBV7-9 and TRBJ2-1; tentatively, D is TRBD2 (6 bases). Trimming removed 4 bases at V and 6 bases at J, with 13 bases between. CDR1 is SEHNR, CDR2 FQNEAQ, per germline (reference sequence). This CDR3 is built from 14 residues. The DNA for the CDR3 is TGTGCCAGCAGCTCAGGAGGGCAGCGCAATGAGCAGTTCTTC. Its translation: CASSSGGQRNEQFF.

The genes are TRBV6-5 and TRBJ2-2; D is undetermined. The CDR3 spans 15 residues. The ends were cut back, 7 bases at V and 4 bases at J, with 16 bases in the middle. Germline V gene lookup returns CDR1 MNHEY and CDR2 SVGAGI. CDR3: CASNLRVSTTGELFF. CDR3 in DNA: TGTGCCAGCAATTTACGGGTTTCGACCACCGGGGAGCTGTTTTTT.

Within the sample, this clone is medium-sized. J is TRBJ1-3 and V is TRBV13; possible D gene TRBD1, 6 bases. Germline loops: CDR1 PRHDT, CDR2 FYEKMQ (reference sequence). The CDR3 totals 15 residues. Trimming stripped 4 bases from V and 0 bases from J, with 10 bases between. The CDR3 sequence: CASSSRDTSGNTIYF. As DNA, the CDR3 is TGTGCCAGCAGCTCCAGGGACACCTCTGGAAACACCATATATTTT.

The count of this clone is one. The chain links TRBV4-1 to TRBJ2-3, with 11 nucleotides matching TRBD2. The CDR3 length is 16 residues. Trimming took 3 bases from V and 4 from J; bases not matched to a gene: 6. Germline V gene data show CDR1 as MGHRA and CDR2 as YSYEKL. CDR3 sequence reads: CASSHPTSGMSDTQYF. DNA for the CDR3: TGCGCCAGCAGCCACCCGACTAGCGGGATGTCAGATACGCAGTATTTT.

The chain employs TRBV2 and TRBJ2-3; D is perhaps TRBD2 (5 bases). CDR1 is SNHLY and CDR2 is FYNNEI in the germline V gene. This CDR3 comprises 15 residues. V was trimmed by 3 bases and J by 3 bases, leaving 13 bases between them. The CDR3: CASSEALEWTDTQYF. Here the CDR3 DNA reads TGTGCCAGCAGTGAGGCACTAGAGTGGACAGATACGCAGTATTTT.

The chain carries TRBV28 and TRBJ1-1; 10 positions agree with TRBD1. The CDR3 covers 17 residues. The V gene's germline CDR1 is MDHEN and CDR2 SYDVKM. V gave up 5 bases and J gave up 1 base; unmatched junction bases: 10. The CDR3 coding sequence is TGTGCCAGCAGTCCAATCGGGACAGGGGTGGAGAACACTGAAGCTTTCTTT. Translated, it gives CASSPIGTGVENTEAFF.

The chain recombines TRBV28 with TRBJ1-2; D is unclear. V shed 4 bases and J shed 0 bases, with 12 bases lying between them. Germline CDR1 is MDHEN and CDR2 is SYDVKM. The CDR3 runs 15 residues. The CDR3 protein is CASSYILLANYGYTF. The CDR3 DNA follows: TGTGCCAGCAGTTATATACTTCTAGCTAACTATGGCTACACCTTC.

The chain recombines TRBV6-6 with TRBJ2-1, with D maybe TRBD2 (5 bases). The CDR3 is made up of 12 amino acids. CDR1 MNHNY and CDR2 SVGAGI come from the germline V gene (reference sequence). V lost 6 bases and J lost 14, with 17 bases in between. CDR3 residues: CASRPTAGREFF. The CDR3, as DNA: TGTGCCAGCAGACCCACGGCGGGCCGGGAGTTCTTC.

The V call is TRBV9, the J call TRBJ2-6; TRBD2 matches at 8 bases. From germline, CDR1 is SGDLS and CDR2 YYNGEE. With 0 bases clipped from V and 4 bases from J, the junction kept 6 bases outside the gene matches. The CDR3 covers 17 residues. Here the CDR3 reads CASSVGAGGTGANVLTF. Written as DNA, the CDR3 is TGTGCCAGCAGCGTAGGGGCGGGAGGAACCGGGGCCAACGTCCTGACTTTC.